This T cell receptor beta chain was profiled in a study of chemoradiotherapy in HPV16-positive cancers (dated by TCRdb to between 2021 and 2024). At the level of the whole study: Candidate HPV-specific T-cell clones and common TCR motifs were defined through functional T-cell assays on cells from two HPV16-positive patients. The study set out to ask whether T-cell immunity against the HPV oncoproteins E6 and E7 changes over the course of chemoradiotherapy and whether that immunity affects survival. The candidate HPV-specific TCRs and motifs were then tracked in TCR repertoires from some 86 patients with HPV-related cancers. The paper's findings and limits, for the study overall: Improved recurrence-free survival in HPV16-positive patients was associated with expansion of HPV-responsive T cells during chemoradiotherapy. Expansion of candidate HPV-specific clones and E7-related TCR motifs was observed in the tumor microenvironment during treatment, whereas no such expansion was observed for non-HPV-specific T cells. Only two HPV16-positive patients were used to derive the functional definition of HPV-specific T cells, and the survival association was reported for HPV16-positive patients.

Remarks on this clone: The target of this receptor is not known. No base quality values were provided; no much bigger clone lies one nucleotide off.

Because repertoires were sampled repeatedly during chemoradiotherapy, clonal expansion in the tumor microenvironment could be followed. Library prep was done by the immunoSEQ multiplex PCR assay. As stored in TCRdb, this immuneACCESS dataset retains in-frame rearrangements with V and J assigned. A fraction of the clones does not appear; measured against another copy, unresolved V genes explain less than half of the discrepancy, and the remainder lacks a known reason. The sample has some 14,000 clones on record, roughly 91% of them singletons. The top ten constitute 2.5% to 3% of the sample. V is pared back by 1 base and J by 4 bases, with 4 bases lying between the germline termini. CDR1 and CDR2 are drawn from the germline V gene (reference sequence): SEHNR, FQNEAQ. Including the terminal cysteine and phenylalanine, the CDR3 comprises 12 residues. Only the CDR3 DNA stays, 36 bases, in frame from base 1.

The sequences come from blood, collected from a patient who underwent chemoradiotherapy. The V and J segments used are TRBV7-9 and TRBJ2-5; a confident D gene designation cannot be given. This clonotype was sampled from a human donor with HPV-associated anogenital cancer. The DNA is TGTGCCAGCAGCTTAGTTAGAGAGACCCAGTACTTC. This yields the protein CASSLVRETQYF.